These 19 T cell receptor beta chains originate from one sample sequenced in a study of blood T cell repertoires in COVID-19. Only in-frame clones appear in the TCRdb table, and some are missing; sequencing was by immunoSEQ multiplex PCR. The sample holds about 410,000 clones; around 89% are singletons and the top ten take about 1.6%. The sequencing sample was made of peripheral blood. These receptors originate from a woman in her forties with COVID-19, enrolled during active disease.

V and J are TRBV18 and TRBJ1-2; 9 bases fit TRBD1. Germline-derived CDR1 and CDR2 are KGHSH and LQKENI. After removal of 6 bases from V and 2 bases from J, the junction contained 7 bases not matched to a gene. The CDR3 sequence is 15 residues long. CDR3 DNA: TGTGCCAGCTCCCGCTTACAGGGGGCAAACTATGGCTACACCTTC. Translated: CASSRLQGANYGYTF.

The chain is built from TRBV19 and TRBJ1-4; D possibly corresponds to TRBD1 (5 bases). The V end was cut by 7 bases, the J end by 8 bases, with 14 bases between. The CDR3 has 13 residues. In germline, CDR1 is LNHDA, CDR2 SQIVND (reference sequence). As DNA, the CDR3 is TGTGCCAGTACGGCCGGGGGAACAGAAAAACTGTTTTTT. Amino acid sequence: CASTAGGTEKLFF.

The genes are TRBV3-1 (or the pseudogene TRBV3-2) and TRBJ1-2; perhaps TRBD1 as D (5 bases). V lost 4 bases to trimming and J lost 8 bases, with 17 bases between them. From germline, CDR1 is LGHDT and CDR2 YNNKEL (reference sequence). The CDR3 is made up of 14 amino acids. CDR3: CASSPFRQHYGYTF. CDR3 in DNA: TGTGCCAGCAGCCCATTTCGACAGCATTACGGCTACACCTTC.

A word on this clone: One end of the junction fails to match germline, which may point to a read error. This chain joins TRBV7-2 and TRBJ1-2, with 7 bases lining up with TRBD1. This CDR3 comprises 15 residues. In germline, CDR1 is SGHTA, CDR2 FQGNSA. CDR3 sequence reads: CASSLGGGINSGYTF. Here the CDR3 DNA reads TGTGCCAGCAGCTTAGGAGGGGGCATAAACTCTGGCTACACCTTC.

In this sample, this clone turned up a few times. The CDR3 bases are TGTGCCAGCAGCTTAGGACAGTACAACACCATATATTTT. It translates to CASSLGQYNTIYF. The chain carries TRBV7-9 and TRBJ1-3; tentative D call: TRBD1 (5 bases). The germline V gene encodes CDR1 SEHNR and CDR2 FQNEAQ (reference sequence). V was trimmed by 1 base and J by 7 bases, leaving 8 bases between them. The CDR3 extends over 13 amino acids. The variable domain in full, completed from reference TRBV7-9 and TRBJ1-3, reads DTGVSQNPRHKITKRGQNVTFRCDPISEHNRLYWYRQTLGQGPEFLTYFQNEAQLEKSRLLSDRFSAERPKGSFSTLEIQRTEQGDSAMYLCASSLGQYNTIYFGEGSWLTVV.

This chain connects TRBV29-1 to TRBJ2-7; 9 bases match TRBD2. The CDR3 extends over 13 amino acids. The trim removed 5 bases at V and 5 bases at J, leaving 7 bases unmatched. Germline CDR1 SQVTM, CDR2 ANQGSEA. The CDR3 nucleotides read TGCAGCGTTCTCCTAGCGGGAAAGAACGAGCAGTACTTC. Translated, it gives CSVLLAGKNEQYF.

This rearrangement joins TRBV11-2 to TRBJ2-3; TRBD1 aligns across 9 bases. The junction had 23 bases not matched to a gene; V was cut back by 2 bases and J by 11 bases. Looked up from germline, CDR1 is SGHAT and CDR2 is FQNNGV. This CDR3 comprises 19 residues. The CDR3 region is CASSLSVDPGQGTGFEQYF. The CDR3 bases are TGTGCCAGCAGCTTATCAGTGGATCCGGGACAGGGAACGGGTTTTGAGCAGTATTTT.

This chain connects TRBV19 to TRBJ1-2; TRBD1 matches at 9 bases. V shed 6 bases and J 5 bases; nucleotides not matched to a gene: 10. The CDR3 spans 15 residues. Germline V gene lookup returns CDR1 LNHDA and CDR2 SQIVND (reference sequence). DNA for the CDR3: TGTGCCAGTAGCCAGACCTGGGACAGGGATTATGGCTACACCTTC. Protein: CASSQTWDRDYGYTF.

A remark on this clone: Different DNA sequences within this sample yield the same CDR3. This chain joins TRBV27 and TRBJ1-2; TRBD1 matches at 7 bases. Germline V gene lookup returns CDR1 MNHEY and CDR2 SMNVEV (reference sequence). Trimming at V came to 6 bases and at J to 3 bases, leaving 4 bases not matched to a gene. This CDR3 has 13 residues. CDR3 nucleotides: TGTGCCAGCAGCCCGACAGGGTACTATGGCTACACCTTC. It codes for CASSPTGYYGYTF.

This clone was observed a single time. The rearrangement uses TRBV7-2 and TRBJ1-5; TRBD1 agrees at 7 bases. The CDR3 totals 15 residues. Trimming took 4 bases from V and 0 from J; bases not matched to a gene: 3. Germline V gives CDR1 SGHTA, CDR2 FQGNSA. The CDR3 region has the DNA TGTGCCAGCAGCTCGGACAGGTATAGCAATCAGCCCCAGCATTTT. This gives the protein CASSSDRYSNQPQHF.

This chain joins TRBV30 and TRBJ2-5; 8 bases agree with TRBD1. This CDR3 contains 14 residues. Germline-derived CDR1 and CDR2 are GTSNPN and SVGIG (reference sequence). The V segment lost 3 bases and the J segment 1 base; nucleotides outside the gene matches: 4. Here the CDR3 DNA reads TGTGCCTGGAGCGCCGGGACAGGCCAAGAGACCCAGTACTTC. Amino acid sequence: CAWSAGTGQETQYF.

The chain is built from TRBV6-4 and TRBJ1-1; the match to TRBD1 covers 7 bases. Trimming at V came to 8 bases and at J to 1 base, leaving 4 bases not matched to a gene. The CDR3 totals 13 residues. Germline lookup yields CDR1 MRHNA and CDR2 SNTAGT. For the CDR3, the DNA is TGTGCCAGCCGAGACAGGGAGAACACTGAAGCTTTCTTT. Translated, it gives CASRDRENTEAFF.

V usage is TRBV5-5 and J usage is TRBJ1-1; 7 nucleotides align to TRBD1. V was clipped by 2 bases and J by 3 bases; unmatched bases: 7. This CDR3 is built from 15 residues. The germline V gene has CDR1 SGHKS and CDR2 YYEKEE (reference sequence). CDR3 protein: CASSLQGISDTEAFF. The DNA for the CDR3 is TGTGCCAGCAGCTTACAGGGGATTTCTGACACTGAAGCTTTCTTT.

The CDR3 sequence is CATSDTGQANYGYTF. The DNA of the CDR3 is TGTGCCACCAGTGATACAGGACAGGCGAACTATGGCTACACCTTC. This chain uses TRBV24-1 with TRBJ1-2; 7 nucleotides align to TRBD1. The junction had 5 bases not matched to a gene; V was cut back by 3 bases and J by 2 bases. Per the germline V gene, CDR1 is KGHDR and CDR2 is SFDVKD. The CDR3 sequence is 15 residues long.

The chain couples TRBV28 to TRBJ2-1; 10 nucleotides align to TRBD1. The CDR3 is made up of 15 amino acids. The V gene end was trimmed by 0 bases and the J gene end by 4 bases; junction bases not matched to a gene: 0. CDR1 and CDR2 from the germline V gene are MDHEN and SYDVKM. CDR3 DNA: TGTGCCAGCAGTTTATGGGGACAGGGGTACAATGAGCAGTTCTTC. It encodes CASSLWGQGYNEQFF. The full variable domain, rest sourced from reference TRBV28 and TRBJ2-1, is DVKVTQSSRYLVKRTGEKVFLECVQDMDHENMFWYRQDPGLGLRLIYFSYDVKMKEKGDIPEGYSVSREKKERFSLILESASTNQTSMYLCASSLWGQGYNEQFFGPGTRLTVL.

This chain uses TRBV6-5 with TRBJ2-7, with 12 positions matching TRBD1. Trimming cost V 5 bases and J 8 bases; bases outside gene matches: 7. The CDR3 length is 14 residues. Germline values: CDR1 MNHEY, CDR2 SVGAGI. The CDR3 loop is CASSPPGTGGQQYF. Written as DNA, the CDR3 is TGTGCCAGCAGTCCACCGGGGACAGGGGGCCAGCAGTACTTC.

The V gene is TRBV6-5, the J gene TRBJ1-6, with 9 bases fitting TRBD1. Germline V gives CDR1 MNHEY, CDR2 SVGAGI. The CDR3 contains 15 residues. V lost 4 bases, J lost 8 bases, and 6 bases stayed unmatched. CDR3 DNA: TGTGCCAGCAGTTGGCAACGGGACAGGGATTCACCCCTCCACTTT. Translation: CASSWQRDRDSPLHF.

V is TRBV7-8 and J is TRBJ2-7; weak D call: TRBD2 (6 bases). V was pared by 1 base and J by 0 bases, with 16 bases between. This CDR3 region has 17 residues. CDR1 SGHVS and CDR2 FQNEAQ come from the germline V gene. In nucleotides, the CDR3 is TGTGCCAGCAGCTTAGGTTCCGGTTCTAGCGACTCCTACGAGCAGTACTTC. As protein: CASSLGSGSSDSYEQYF.

The rearrangement uses TRBV18 and TRBJ1-2, with D possibly TRBD1 on 5 matching bases. The V end lost 2 bases, the J end lost 3 bases, and 10 bases lay between the germline ends. Germline V gene data show CDR1 as KGHSH and CDR2 as LQKENI. This CDR3 contains 14 residues. The CDR3 loop reads CASSPTETDYGYTF. CDR3 nucleotide sequence: TGTGCCAGCTCACCAACCGAGACAGACTATGGCTACACCTTC.